Following are 19 T cell receptor beta chains from one sample sequenced in a study of cytomegalovirus exposure and HLA in healthy donors. Amplification used 60 Vbeta primers and 13 Jbeta primers. Only in-frame clones appear in the TCRdb table, and some are missing; sequencing was by immunoSEQ multiplex PCR. This table has approximately 190,000 clones, over 75% appearing once. The sequenced material came from PBMCs. The receptors come from a man aged 50 to 59 in good health and CMV-seronegative.

The chain uses TRBV7-6 and TRBJ2-7; 14 nucleotides agree with TRBD2. V lost 4 bases and J lost 2; bases outside the gene matches: 1. The CDR3 contains 15 residues. CDR1 and CDR2 from the germline V gene are SGHVS and FNYEAQ. CDR3 region: CASSSTSGGAYEQYF. DNA for the CDR3: TGTGCCAGCAGCTCGACTAGCGGGGGGGCCTACGAGCAGTACTTC.

This clone appeared a single time. The chain is built from TRBV6-5 and TRBJ1-5; a weak D match, TRBD1 (5 bases). Germline CDR1 is MNHEY and CDR2 is SVGAGI. The CDR3 has 15 amino acids. Deletions cut 5 bases from V and 0 bases from J, with 11 bases between. DNA for the CDR3: TGTGCCAGCAGTAGGGACTTCTATAGCAATCAGCCCCAGCATTTT. Protein sequence: CASSRDFYSNQPQHF.

A few counts support this clone. The CDR3 coding sequence is TGTGCCAGCGGCCCAGATAAGCCCCAGCATTTT. This codes for CASGPDKPQHF. This sequence joins TRBV6-1 and TRBJ1-5, with D hard to call. Germline V gene data show CDR1 as MNHNS and CDR2 as SASEGT. The CDR3 sequence is 11 residues long. V was cut by 8 bases and J by 8 bases, with 10 bases left in between.

The chain carries TRBV7-9 and TRBJ1-1; the D is unclear. Germline CDR1 reads SEHNR; CDR2 reads FQNEAQ (reference sequence). V gave up 5 bases and J gave up 5 bases, with 9 bases separating them. The CDR3 runs 12 residues. Written as DNA, the CDR3 is TGTGCCAGCAGCCCCGTTGTAACTGAAGCTTTCTTT. This gives the protein CASSPVVTEAFF.

The chain links TRBV13 to TRBJ1-6, with D perhaps TRBD1 (6 bases). CDR1 PRHDT and CDR2 FYEKMQ come from the germline V gene (reference sequence). CDR3 size: 16 residues. Between the trimmed V and J ends, which lost 4 bases and 0 bases, there was a span of 10 bases. The CDR3 DNA is TGTGCCAGCAGCTACCAGGGGAGCTCCTATAATTCACCCCTCCACTTT. This encodes CASSYQGSSYNSPLHF.

This clone was seen a few times. The chain employs TRBV29-1 and TRBJ2-7; 11 nucleotides match TRBD1. Germline loops: CDR1 SQVTM, CDR2 ANQGSEA. The CDR3 is 13 amino acids. With V trimmed by 6 bases and J by 3 bases, 4 bases remained unmatched. The CDR3 is CSVRTGGGYEQYF. CDR3 DNA sequence: TGCAGCGTCAGGACAGGGGGCGGCTACGAGCAGTACTTC.

This sequence joins TRBV7-8 and TRBJ1-1; tentatively, D is TRBD1 (6 bases). From germline, CDR1 is SGHVS and CDR2 FQNEAQ. This CDR3 spans 15 amino acids. Deletions cut 1 base from V and 0 bases from J, with 9 bases between. The CDR3 DNA follows: TGTGCCAGCAGCTTAGAGGGGGTCATGAACACTGAAGCTTTCTTT. It is translated as CASSLEGVMNTEAFF.

The chain employs TRBV10-2 and TRBJ1-4; D is unclear. CDR1 and CDR2 (germline): WSHSY, SAAADI. This CDR3 has 13 residues. V was shortened by 7 bases and J by 4 bases, with 10 bases between the two germline ends. The CDR3 DNA follows: TGCGCCAGCACGAGGGTCCTTAATGAAAAACTGTTTTTT. Its protein is CASTRVLNEKLFF.

The rearrangement uses TRBV5-1 and TRBJ2-3; the D gene is possibly TRBD2 (7 bases). CDR1 is SGHRS, CDR2 YFSETQ, per germline. The ends were cut back, 0 bases at V and 4 bases at J, with 12 bases in the middle. This CDR3 is 15 amino acids long. Written as DNA, the CDR3 is TGCGCCAGCAGCTTGGAGGGGGGGCGGGCAGATACGCAGTATTTT. Its translation is CASSLEGGRADTQYF.

The rearrangement links TRBV4-3 to TRBJ2-3; 8 nucleotides match TRBD2. This CDR3 has 15 residues. V shed 1 base, J shed 3 bases, and the junction held 3 bases outside the gene matches. The V gene's germline CDR1 is LGHNA and CDR2 YSLEER. The CDR3: CASSQGSGGTDTQYF. In DNA, the CDR3 is TGCGCCAGCAGCCAAGGCAGCGGGGGAACAGATACGCAGTATTTT.

The chain employs TRBV6-1 and TRBJ2-7; 9 nucleotides align to TRBD2. This CDR3 is built from 14 residues. Germline CDR1 reads MNHNS; CDR2 reads SASEGT. With V trimmed by 7 bases and J by 0 bases, 4 bases remained unmatched. CDR3 in amino acids: CASTAGGRSYEQYF. The CDR3 DNA reads as TGTGCCAGCACCGCGGGGGGGCGCTCCTACGAGCAGTACTTC.

This chain uses TRBV7-2 with TRBJ2-1; no clear D gene. This CDR3 has 15 amino acids. Trimming shortened V by 0 bases and J by 1 base, and 7 bases separated the two germline ends. Germline assignment: CDR1 SGHTA and CDR2 FQGNSA. The CDR3 DNA follows: TGTGCCAGCAGCTTAGCGCGGAATTCCTACAATGAGCAGTTCTTC. Its protein is CASSLARNSYNEQFF.

The V call is TRBV21-1, the J call TRBJ2-7; TRBD2 was called by the table and not checked on the DNA. TRBV21-1 is a listed pseudogene. CDR3 size: 16 residues. The CDR3 sequence is CASSKFEEVVPYEQYF. Written as DNA, the CDR3 is TGTGCCAGCAGCAAATTCGAGGAGGTGGTACCCTACGAGCAGTACTTC.

As DNA, the CDR3 is TGCGCCAGCAGCTTGGCTAGCGGGGGGTCGCCGGATACGCAGTATTTT. Its translation is CASSLASGGSPDTQYF. The chain carries TRBV5-1 and TRBJ2-3, with TRBD2 matching 11 bases. The CDR3 runs 16 residues. V gave up 0 bases and J gave up 6 bases; unmatched junction bases: 6. Germline CDR1 SGHRS, CDR2 YFSETQ.

The V and J genes are TRBV5-1 and TRBJ2-5, with a weak D call TRBD2 (5 bases). The J call may be wrong; the DNA end is better matched by TRBJ2-7. Per germline, CDR1 SGHRS and CDR2 YFSETQ. There are 12 residues in the CDR3. The CDR3 sequence is CASSQDFYEQYF. In nucleotides, the CDR3 is TGCGCCAGCAGCCAGGACTTCTACGAGCAGTACTTC.

The J gene is TRBJ1-2, the V gene TRBV2; D gene unclear. The CDR3 spans 12 residues. The germline CDR1 and CDR2 sequences are SNHLY and FYNNEI. The V gene lost 2 bases and the J gene lost 3 bases, with 4 bases spanning the gap. For the CDR3, the DNA is TGTGCCAGCAGTGAAACGGACTATGGCTACACCTTC. Its translation: CASSETDYGYTF.

This chain uses TRBV5-1 with TRBJ1-3; possible D gene TRBD1, 6 bases. The V end lost 4 bases, the J end lost 0 bases, and 8 bases lay between the germline ends. This CDR3 is 14 amino acids long. Germline CDR1 and CDR2: SGHRS and YFSETQ. CDR3 sequence reads: CASSMDSSGNTIYF. DNA of the CDR3: TGCGCCAGCAGCATGGACAGCTCTGGAAACACCATATATTTT.

In this sample, this clone turned up once. The V call is TRBV18, the J call TRBJ1-4; 8 bases line up with TRBD1. CDR1 is KGHSH, CDR2 LQKENI, per germline. V gave up 3 bases and J gave up 0 bases; unmatched junction bases: 6. The CDR3 has 17 residues. CDR3 DNA sequence: TGTGCCAGCTCACCTAGGACAGGGATTGCAACTAATGAAAAACTGTTTTTT. The encoded protein is CASSPRTGIATNEKLFF.

The rearrangement uses TRBV19 and TRBJ2-1; D perhaps matches TRBD2 (6 bases). The germline V gene encodes CDR1 LNHDA and CDR2 SQIVND (reference sequence). The CDR3 runs to 12 residues. The ends were cut back, 6 bases at V and 8 bases at J, with 11 bases in the middle. The CDR3 region is CASSRTGDEQFF. CDR3 nucleotides: TGTGCCAGTAGCCGGACGGGGGATGAGCAGTTCTTC.